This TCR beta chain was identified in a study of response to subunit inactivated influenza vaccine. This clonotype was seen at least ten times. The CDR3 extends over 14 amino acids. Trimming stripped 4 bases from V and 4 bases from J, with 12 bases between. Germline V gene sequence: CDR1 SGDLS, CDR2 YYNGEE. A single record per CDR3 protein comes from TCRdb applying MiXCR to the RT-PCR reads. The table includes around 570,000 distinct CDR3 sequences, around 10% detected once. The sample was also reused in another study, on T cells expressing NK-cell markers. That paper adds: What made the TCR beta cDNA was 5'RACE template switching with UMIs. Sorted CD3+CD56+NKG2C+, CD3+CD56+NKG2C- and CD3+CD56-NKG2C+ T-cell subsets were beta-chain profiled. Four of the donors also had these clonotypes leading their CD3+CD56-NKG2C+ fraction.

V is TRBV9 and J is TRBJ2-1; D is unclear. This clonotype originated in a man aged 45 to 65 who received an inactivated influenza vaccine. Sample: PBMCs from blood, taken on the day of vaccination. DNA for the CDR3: TGTGCCAGCAGCCCTCGGGTCCAATACAATGAGCAGTTCTTC. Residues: CASSPRVQYNEQFF.